The T cell receptor (beta chain) under discussion was sequenced for a study of T cell responses to AZD1222 COVID-19 vaccine. The protocol was immunoSEQ multiplex PCR, while the TCRdb copy is restricted to in-frame clones and leaves out a portion. The sample has about 76,000 clones; over 65% are singletons. The CDR3 runs to 20 residues. V was pared by 7 bases and J by 0 bases, with 25 bases between. Germline CDR1 SNHLY, CDR2 FYNNEI. The TCR was taken from an adult who received the MenACWY meningococcal vaccine as a control. This specimen was peripheral blood, taken 28 days after the second dose of the MenACWY control vaccine. This chain uses TRBV2 with TRBJ2-6; a weak D match, TRBD1 (6 bases). The CDR3 loop reads CASKPRLWGHTYSGANVLTF. CDR3 bases: TGTGCCAGCAAACCACGGCTGTGGGGACATACATACTCTGGGGCCAACGTCCTGACTTTC.